A single sample is the source of the 18 T cell receptor beta chains below, sequenced in a study of cytomegalovirus exposure and HLA in healthy donors. With 60 Vbeta and 13 Jbeta primers, the PCR was carried out. Profiled with immunoSEQ multiplex PCR; TCRdb holds only in-frame clones, not every one. Of under 150,000 clones in the sample, roughly 88% are singletons; the top ten hold around 1.7%. Specimen: PBMCs. The receptors shown here come from a boy aged 10-17 years in good health and CMV-seronegative.

J is TRBJ2-1 and V is TRBV7-9; D not resolved. The CDR3 runs to 12 residues. Germline lookup yields CDR1 SEHNR and CDR2 FQNEAQ (reference sequence). The V end was cut by 5 bases, the J end by 9 bases, with 11 bases between. CDR3 in DNA: TGTGCCAGCAGCCTCTACGAGGCTGAGCAGTTCTTC. Protein product: CASSLYEAEQFF.

The rearrangement links TRBV6-5 to TRBJ1-6, with 8 positions matching TRBD1. The germline CDR1 and CDR2 sequences are MNHEY and SVGAGI. V was clipped by 6 bases and J by 6 bases; unmatched bases: 4. The CDR3 is 14 residues long. DNA for the CDR3: TGTGCCAGCAGCCTCGACAGGGGTAATTCACCCCTCCACTTT. Residues: CASSLDRGNSPLHF.

J is TRBJ1-1 and V is TRBV7-6; tentative D call: TRBD1 (6 bases). With 5 bases removed from V and 0 bases from J, the gap between germline ends came to 16 bases. CDR1 and CDR2 (germline): SGHVS, FNYEAQ. This CDR3 is 16 amino acids long. The CDR3 loop is CASSLNQGSLNTEAFF. CDR3 in DNA: TGTGCCAGCAGCCTTAACCAGGGGAGTCTGAACACTGAAGCTTTCTTT. The whole variable domain, remainder taken from reference TRBV7-6 and TRBJ1-1, is GAGVSQSPRYKVTKRGQDVALRCDPISGHVSLYWYRQALGQGPEFLTYFNYEAQQDKSGLPNDRFSAERPEGSISTLTIQRTEQRDSAMYRCASSLNQGSLNTEAFFGQGTRLTVV.

V is TRBV6-6 and J is TRBJ1-2; TRBD1 might be the D (5 bases). The CDR3 is 16 residues long. Germline CDR1 MNHNY, CDR2 SVGAGI (reference sequence). The V end was cut by 0 bases, the J end by 0 bases, with 11 bases between. CDR3 in amino acids: CASSYSFDSTNYGYTF. In DNA form, the CDR3 reads TGTGCCAGCAGTTACTCGTTCGACAGCACTAACTATGGCTACACCTTC.

This chain joins TRBV5-6 and TRBJ2-5; tentatively, D is TRBD2 (5 bases). V lost 1 base to trimming and J lost 4 bases, with 20 bases between them. Germline V gives CDR1 SGHDT, CDR2 YYEEEE. The CDR3 length is 17 residues. The CDR3 spells CASSLMIRWEGGETQYF. CDR3 nucleotide sequence: TGTGCCAGCAGCTTGATGATCCGTTGGGAAGGAGGAGAGACCCAGTACTTC.

In its sample, this clone was seen once. The rearrangement uses TRBV27 and TRBJ1-2; D perhaps matches TRBD1 (5 bases). This CDR3 is built from 12 residues. The germline gives CDR1 MNHEY, CDR2 SMNVEV (reference sequence). Trimming left V 5 bases short and J 4 bases short, with 8 bases between. CDR3 nucleotides: TGTGCCAGCAGTGACAGAGTCTATGGCTACACCTTC. Residues: CASSDRVYGYTF.

In its sample, this clone was seen a few times. The chain links TRBV4-2 to TRBJ1-1; tentative D call: TRBD1 (5 bases). The V gene's germline CDR1 is LGHNA and CDR2 YNFKEQ. Trimming removed 0 bases at V and 7 bases at J, with 18 bases between. This CDR3 comprises 16 residues. The CDR3: CASSQEWGTTGDEAFF. The CDR3 nucleotides read TGTGCCAGCAGCCAAGAATGGGGCACCACGGGTGATGAAGCTTTCTTT.

This chain joins TRBV5-6 and TRBJ2-7, with 8 bases lining up with TRBD2. V dropped 4 bases and J dropped 6; count of bases not matched to a gene: 12. The V gene's germline CDR1 is SGHDT and CDR2 YYEEEE. CDR3 length: 15 amino acids. The CDR3 nucleotides read TGTGCCAGCAGCACCGGCAGCGGGAGCTCTGGCGAGCAGTACTTC. It specifies CASSTGSGSSGEQYF.

The V gene is TRBV9, the J gene TRBJ2-1; tentative D call: TRBD2 (5 bases). Trimming cost V 0 bases and J 4 bases, with 11 bases left between them. Germline values: CDR1 SGDLS, CDR2 YYNGEE. This CDR3 has 15 amino acids. In nucleotides, the CDR3 is TGTGCCAGCAGCGTAGATTTGGACTCGTACAATGAGCAGTTCTTC. Protein sequence: CASSVDLDSYNEQFF.

This chain connects TRBV30 to TRBJ1-1; D is perhaps TRBD1 (6 bases). Trimming removed 3 bases from V and 0 bases from J, with 11 bases in between. Germline V gives CDR1 GTSNPN, CDR2 SVGIG (reference sequence). The CDR3 is made up of 14 amino acids. This CDR3 reads CAWSGDTLNTEAFF. As DNA, the CDR3 is TGTGCCTGGAGCGGGGACACGCTGAACACTGAAGCTTTCTTT.

This rearrangement joins TRBV9 to TRBJ2-1, with TRBD2 matching 10 bases. Germline values: CDR1 SGDLS, CDR2 YYNGEE. J gave up 5 bases and V 3 bases, and 8 bases lay outside the gene matches. This CDR3 region has 16 residues. The CDR3 sequence: CASSASLAGANNEQFF. CDR3 DNA: TGTGCCAGCAGCGCCAGTCTAGCGGGGGCGAACAATGAGCAGTTCTTC.

The chain carries TRBV5-1 and TRBJ2-5, with D possibly being TRBD1 (6 bases). The CDR3 is 14 residues long. Germline lookup yields CDR1 SGHRS and CDR2 YFSETQ. Trimming shortened V by 4 bases and J by 5 bases, and 15 bases separated the two germline ends. The CDR3 region is CASSTGQGIETQYF. As DNA, the CDR3 is TGCGCCAGCAGCACGGGGCAGGGGATTGAGACCCAGTACTTC. The full variable domain, rest sourced from reference TRBV5-1 and TRBJ2-5, is KAGVTQTPRYLIKTRGQQVTLSCSPISGHRSVSWYQQTPGQGLQFLFEYFSETQRNKGNFPGRFSGRQFSNSRSEMNVSTLELGDSALYLCASSTGQGIETQYFGPGTRLLVL.

The genes are TRBV5-1 and TRBJ2-7; D is perhaps TRBD2 (5 bases). Germline lookup yields CDR1 SGHRS and CDR2 YFSETQ. This CDR3 is 13 amino acids long. V lost 0 bases and J 5 bases, leaving 9 bases between the germline ends. The CDR3 loop is CASSLALGNEQYF. The DNA of the CDR3 is TGCGCCAGCAGCTTGGCCCTCGGGAACGAGCAGTACTTC.

This chain joins TRBV9 and TRBJ2-5; D remains ambiguous. V lost 0 bases and J lost 0, with 9 bases in between. Germline V lookup: CDR1 SGDLS, CDR2 YYNGEE. This CDR3 is built from 15 residues. The CDR3 bases are TGTGCCAGCAGCGTAGGTGGCCCCGACCAAGAGACCCAGTACTTC. It encodes CASSVGGPDQETQYF. Full variable domain (remainder filled in from reference TRBV9 and TRBJ2-5): DSGVTQTPKHLITATGQRVTLRCSPRSGDLSVYWYQQSLDQGLQFLIQYYNGEERAKGNILERFSAQQFPDLHSELNLSSLELGDSALYFCASSVGGPDQETQYFGPGTRLLVL.

The rearrangement joins TRBV6-6 to TRBJ1-1, with 9 bases lining up with TRBD1. This CDR3 is 12 amino acids long. J gave up 10 bases and V 4 bases, and 4 bases lay outside the gene matches. Per the germline V gene, CDR1 is MNHNY and CDR2 is SVGAGI (reference sequence). The CDR3 loop reads CASSSPTGGAFF. The CDR3 DNA follows: TGTGCCAGCAGTTCGCCGACAGGGGGAGCTTTCTTT.

The genes are TRBV29-1 and TRBJ2-3; no reliable D call. This CDR3 is 13 amino acids long. Trimming pared 4 bases from V and 2 bases from J, leaving 10 bases between. Germline V gene data show CDR1 as SQVTM and CDR2 as ANQGSEA. This chain's CDR3 is CSVGGRNTDTQYF. As DNA, the CDR3 is TGCAGCGTTGGTGGCAGAAACACAGATACGCAGTATTTT.

This clone was picked up a small number of times. V gene TRBV27 combines with J gene TRBJ1-5; 8 positions agree with TRBD1. The J segment lost 5 bases and the V segment lost 4 bases, leaving 4 bases of the junction unmatched. Germline V lookup: CDR1 MNHEY, CDR2 SMNVEV (reference sequence). The CDR3 contains 14 residues. CDR3 protein: CASSWTGIYQPQHF. CDR3 coding DNA: TGTGCCAGCAGTTGGACAGGGATTTATCAGCCCCAGCATTTT.

The CDR3 DNA follows: TGTGCCAGCTCACAGACAGGGGGCGTAGAGACCCAGTACTTC. Translated, it gives CASSQTGGVETQYF. The chain carries TRBV18 and TRBJ2-5; 10 bases match TRBD1. Unmatched junction bases numbered 3, after V lost 4 bases and J lost 4 bases. This CDR3 region has 14 residues. Germline loops: CDR1 KGHSH, CDR2 LQKENI. The full variable domain, rest sourced from reference TRBV18 and TRBJ2-5, is NAGVMQNPRHLVRRRGQEARLRCSPMKGHSHVYWYRQLPEEGLKFMVYLQKENIIDESGMPKERFSAEFPKEGPSILRIQQVVRGDSAAYFCASSQTGGVETQYFGPGTRLLVL.